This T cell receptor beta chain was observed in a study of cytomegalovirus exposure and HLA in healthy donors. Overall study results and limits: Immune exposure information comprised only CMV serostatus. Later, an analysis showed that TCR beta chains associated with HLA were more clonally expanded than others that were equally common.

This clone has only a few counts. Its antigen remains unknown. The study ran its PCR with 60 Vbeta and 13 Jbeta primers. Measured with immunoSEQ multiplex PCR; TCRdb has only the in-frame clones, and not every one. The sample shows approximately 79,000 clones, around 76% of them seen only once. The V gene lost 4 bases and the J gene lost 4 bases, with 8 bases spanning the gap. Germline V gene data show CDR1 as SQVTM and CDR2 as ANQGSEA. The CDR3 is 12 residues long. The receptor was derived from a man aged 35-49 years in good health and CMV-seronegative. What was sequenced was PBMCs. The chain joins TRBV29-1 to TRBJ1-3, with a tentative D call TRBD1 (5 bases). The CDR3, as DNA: TGCAGCGTTGCGGGGGTCGGAAACACCATATATTTT. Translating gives CSVAGVGNTIYF.